The 2 T cell receptor beta chains below come from one sample, sequenced in a study of T cell responses to AZD1222 COVID-19 vaccine. Some clones are missing from TCRdb's copy, which holds only in-frame ones; the method was immunoSEQ multiplex PCR. The data contain about 260,000 clones, over 85% of them singletons. The sequencing used peripheral blood, collected on day 0 of AZD1222 vaccination. The source is an adult in good health.

The DNA of the CDR3 is TGTGCCAGCTCCCGAGGGGCGCTACGCGGGGAGCTGTTTTTT. Translated, it gives CASSRGALRGELFF. The chain joins TRBV28 to TRBJ2-2; possibly TRBD1 or TRBD2 for D (5 bases each). Germline CDR1 reads MDHEN; CDR2 reads SYDVKM. Trimming shortened V by 8 bases and J by 7 bases, and 17 bases separated the two germline ends. The length of the CDR3 is 14 residues.

The rearrangement joins TRBV2 to TRBJ1-2, with D perhaps matching TRBD1 (5 bases). Germline CDR1 is SNHLY and CDR2 is FYNNEI. This CDR3 spans 12 amino acids. V was pared by 5 bases and J by 7 bases, with 11 bases between. In nucleotides, the CDR3 is TGTGCCAGCAGTCCTCAGGGACTTGGCTACACCTTC. It codes for CASSPQGLGYTF.